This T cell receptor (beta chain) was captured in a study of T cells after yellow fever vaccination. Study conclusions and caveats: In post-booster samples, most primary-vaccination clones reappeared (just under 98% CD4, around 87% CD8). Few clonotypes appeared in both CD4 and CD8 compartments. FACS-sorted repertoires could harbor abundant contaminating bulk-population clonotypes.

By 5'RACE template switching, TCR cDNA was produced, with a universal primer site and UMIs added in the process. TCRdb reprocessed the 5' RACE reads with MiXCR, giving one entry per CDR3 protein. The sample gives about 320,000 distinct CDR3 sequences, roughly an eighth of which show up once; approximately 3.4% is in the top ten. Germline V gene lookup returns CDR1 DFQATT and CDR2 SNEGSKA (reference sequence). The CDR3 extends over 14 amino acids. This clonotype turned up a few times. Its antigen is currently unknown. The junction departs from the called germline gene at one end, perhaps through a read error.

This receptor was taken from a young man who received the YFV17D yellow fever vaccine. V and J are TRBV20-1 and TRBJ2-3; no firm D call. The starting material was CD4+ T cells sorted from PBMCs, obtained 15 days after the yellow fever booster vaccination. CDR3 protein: CSAWTPGPTHTQYF. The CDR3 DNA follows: TGCAGTGCATGGACCCCCGGGCCCACACATACGCAGTATTTT.